These 11 T cell receptor beta chains were all obtained from the same sample, sequenced in a study of blood T cell repertoires in COVID-19. Repertoires were generated with immunoSEQ multiplex PCR, while TCRdb's copy carries only in-frame clones and drops some. The table has about 320,000 clones, approximately 85% seen once. The sequenced material came from peripheral blood. The origin of the receptors is a human donor in a cohort sampled during active COVID-19.

The J gene is TRBJ2-5, the V gene TRBV9; 10 bases are a match to TRBD2. Trimming took 3 bases from V and 4 from J; bases not matched to a gene: 12. The CDR3 is 17 amino acids. The germline CDR1 and CDR2 sequences are SGDLS and YYNGEE. This chain's CDR3 is CASSDQAGGPGRETQYF. The CDR3 nucleotides read TGTGCCAGCAGCGACCAAGCGGGGGGGCCCGGGCGAGAGACCCAGTACTTC.

V and J are TRBV6-5 and TRBJ2-1; D remains unclear. The CDR3 runs to 16 residues. V shed 0 bases and J shed 3 bases, with 12 bases lying between them. CDR1 and CDR2 from the germline V gene are MNHEY and SVGAGI. The CDR3, as DNA: TGTGCCAGCAGTTACTCGATCACAGATATCTACAATGAGCAGTTCTTC. Its protein is CASSYSITDIYNEQFF.

The V and J genes are TRBV18 and TRBJ2-7; D uncertain. This CDR3 is built from 12 residues. V was shortened by 2 bases and J by 6 bases, with 8 bases between the two germline ends. Germline loops: CDR1 KGHSH, CDR2 LQKENI. This CDR3 reads CASSPAHGEQYF. Written as DNA, the CDR3 is TGTGCCAGCTCACCAGCCCACGGCGAGCAGTACTTC.

CDR3 in amino acids: CASSRQGWAGELFF. The CDR3, as DNA: TGTGCCAGCAGCCGACAGGGATGGGCCGGGGAGCTGTTTTTT. The chain employs TRBV14 and TRBJ2-2; 7 positions match TRBD1. The length of the CDR3 is 14 residues. Germline assignment: CDR1 SGHDN and CDR2 FVKESK. The V segment lost 4 bases and the J segment 6 bases; nucleotides outside the gene matches: 5.

The V and J genes are TRBV12-5 and TRBJ1-2; possibly TRBD1 for D (5 bases). The germline gives CDR1 LGHNT, CDR2 FRNRAP. The CDR3 is 13 residues long. Trimming shortened V by 1 base and J by 8 bases, and 11 bases separated the two germline ends. The DNA of the CDR3 is TGTGCTAGTGGTTTGGCCGCCAGGGTAGGCTACACCTTC. Amino acids: CASGLAARVGYTF.

Only one count was recorded for this clone. The V and J genes are TRBV2 and TRBJ1-5, with D maybe TRBD1 (6 bases). The CDR3 has 15 residues. The V gene's germline CDR1 is SNHLY and CDR2 FYNNEI. Trimming cost V 6 bases and J 2 bases, with 14 bases left between them. CDR3 amino acids: CASRVTGVGNQPQHF. DNA of the CDR3: TGTGCCAGCAGGGTGACAGGAGTCGGCAATCAGCCCCAGCATTTT.

This clone was seen just once. The chain recombines TRBV3-1 (or the pseudogene TRBV3-2) with TRBJ2-7, with 10 positions matching TRBD1. Germline V lookup: CDR1 LGHDT, CDR2 YNNKEL (reference sequence). The junction had 3 bases not matched to a gene; V was cut back by 2 bases and J by 5 bases. The CDR3 is 14 amino acids. In DNA, the CDR3 is TGTGCCAGCAGCCAACGCGGGACAGGGGACGAGCAGTACTTC. It codes for CASSQRGTGDEQYF.

The rearrangement links TRBV6-1 to TRBJ1-6; D remains ambiguous. Trimming pared 2 bases from V and 9 bases from J, leaving 14 bases between. Looked up from germline, CDR1 is MNHNS and CDR2 is SASEGT. The CDR3 is 15 residues long. CDR3 bases: TGTGCCAGCAGTGAAAACGCGCTAGGGAGTTCACCCCTCCACTTT. The encoded protein is CASSENALGSSPLHF.

The chain recombines TRBV13 with TRBJ2-1; D unresolved. The V gene lost 1 base and the J gene lost 10 bases, with 8 bases spanning the gap. Germline assignment: CDR1 PRHDT and CDR2 FYEKMQ (reference sequence). This CDR3 is built from 12 residues. CDR3 region: CASSLDPREQFF. The CDR3 DNA reads as TGTGCCAGCAGCTTAGACCCCAGGGAGCAGTTCTTC.

The genes are TRBV2 and TRBJ2-7, with TRBD1 identical over 7 bases. The CDR3 totals 13 residues. CDR1 and CDR2 from the germline V gene are SNHLY and FYNNEI. Trimming cost V 5 bases and J 5 bases; bases outside gene matches: 6. The CDR3, as DNA: TGTGCCAGCAGTCTTGACAGGGTCCACGAGCAGTACTTC. It codes for CASSLDRVHEQYF.

V is TRBV4-1 and J is TRBJ2-7, with D possibly being TRBD2 (6 bases). CDR1 and CDR2 from the germline V gene are MGHRA and YSYEKL. The CDR3 sequence is 17 residues long. The germline V and J ends were trimmed by 1 base and 3 bases, with 19 bases remaining between them. CDR3 sequence reads: CASSQVRMGGGFYEQYF. The CDR3 DNA reads as TGCGCCAGCAGCCAAGTTCGTATGGGGGGAGGATTCTACGAGCAGTACTTC.